This T cell receptor beta chain came from a study of spatial heterogeneity in lung cancer. TCRdb passed the 5' RACE reads through MiXCR, listing each CDR3 protein once. This table holds tens of thousands of distinct CDR3 sequences, 10% to 15% found once. This clonotype has only a few counts. Time point reported: sample taken at primary tumor resection. The sequenced material consisted of unsorted whole RNA from tumor, nontumor lung or frozen PBMC. The sequence derives from a male donor with early-stage non-small cell lung cancer. This specimen consisted of PBMCs, obtained at surgery.

Here the CDR3 DNA reads TGCAGCGTTGAACCCATTATACTAGACGACTCTGAGCAGTTCTTC. Residues: CSVEPIILDDSEQFF. This chain connects TRBV29-1 to TRBJ2-1, with a weak D call TRBD2 (5 bases). The CDR3 length is 15 residues. Trimming took 2 bases from V and 9 from J, leaving 20 bases between them. From germline, CDR1 is SQVTM and CDR2 ANQGSEA.